A selection of T cell receptor beta chains follows, all from one sample in a study of cytomegalovirus exposure and HLA in healthy donors. Produced via immunoSEQ multiplex PCR; TCRdb's table is partial and in-frame only. Recorded here are about 120,000 clones; the top ten clones represent 3.6%. The sequenced material came from PBMCs. These TCRs come from a man aged 18 to 30 in good health and CMV-seronegative. The CDR3 runs from the conserved cysteine through the conserved F or W. Each record gives: D gene, V gene, clone size, J gene, CDR3 DNA, CDR3 protein. D genes are given only for firm matches. The size entry is marked missing in some rows and otherwise reads once, few, many or a size class.

d_call: TRBD2; v_call: TRBV27; clone_size: -; j_call: TRBJ2-1; cdr3_nt: TGTGCCAGCAGTTTGGGCAGCGGGAGAGATAATGAGCAGTTCTTC; cdr3_aa: CASSLGSGRDNEQFF
d_call: -; v_call: TRBV5-1; clone_size: -; j_call: TRBJ1-2; cdr3_nt: TGCGCCAGCAGCTTGGCCGGCAGGGGTGATGGCTACACCTTC; cdr3_aa: CASSLAGRGDGYTF
d_call: -; v_call: TRBV28; clone_size: -; j_call: TRBJ1-5; cdr3_nt: TGTGCCAGCAGTCCTACAGGGAGGGAAAGCAATCAGCCCCAGCATTTT; cdr3_aa: CASSPTGRESNQPQHF
d_call: TRBD1; v_call: TRBV5-1; clone_size: -; j_call: TRBJ1-1; cdr3_nt: TGCGCCAGCAGTTTTTTTGGACAGGGGGAGGGCGAAGCTTTCTTT; cdr3_aa: CASSFFGQGEGEAFF
d_call: TRBD1; v_call: TRBV5-1; clone_size: -; j_call: TRBJ1-2; cdr3_nt: TGCGCCAGCAGCTTGGAAGTAGGACAGGCCTATGGCTACACCTTC; cdr3_aa: CASSLEVGQAYGYTF
d_call: -; v_call: TRBV6-6; clone_size: medium-sized; j_call: TRBJ1-3; cdr3_nt: TGTGCCAGCAGTTATACCGATCGGAGGGGAAACACCATATATTTT; cdr3_aa: CASSYTDRRGNTIYF
d_call: TRBD1; v_call: TRBV5-1; clone_size: -; j_call: TRBJ1-2; cdr3_nt: TGCGCCAGCAGCGGAGGGACAGGTCTTCGCGACTATGGCTACACCTTC; cdr3_aa: CASSGGTGLRDYGYTF
d_call: -; v_call: TRBV9; clone_size: -; j_call: TRBJ2-2; cdr3_nt: TGTGCCAGCAGCGTAGGTTTAGCAGGGTCCACCGGGGAGCTGTTTTTT; cdr3_aa: CASSVGLAGSTGELFF
d_call: -; v_call: TRBV7-2; clone_size: -; j_call: TRBJ2-1; cdr3_nt: TGTGCCAGCAGCTTGGCTCAGAATGAGCAGTTCTTC; cdr3_aa: CASSLAQNEQFF
d_call: TRBD2; v_call: TRBV5-6; clone_size: -; j_call: TRBJ2-3; cdr3_nt: TGTGCCAGCAGCCCGGGGGGACTAGCGGGGATGTACACAGATACGCAGTATTTT; cdr3_aa: CASSPGGLAGMYTDTQYF
d_call: -; v_call: TRBV5-1; clone_size: -; j_call: TRBJ2-7; cdr3_nt: TGCGCCAGCAGCCCTGACAGACCTTTCTACGAGCAGTACTTC; cdr3_aa: CASSPDRPFYEQYF
d_call: TRBD2; v_call: TRBV4-1; clone_size: -; j_call: TRBJ2-3; cdr3_nt: TGCGCCAGCAGCGCCCGGACTAGCGAGACTAGCACAGATACGCAGTATTTT; cdr3_aa: CASSARTSETSTDTQYF
d_call: TRBD1; v_call: TRBV2; clone_size: -; j_call: TRBJ1-1; cdr3_nt: TGTGCCAGCAGTGAGGAGACAGGGCGATTGAACACTGAAGCTTTCTTT; cdr3_aa: CASSEETGRLNTEAFF
d_call: -; v_call: TRBV5-6; clone_size: -; j_call: TRBJ2-1; cdr3_nt: TGTGCCAGCAGGGGGGGCAATGAGCAGTTCTTC; cdr3_aa: CASRGGNEQFF
d_call: -; v_call: TRBV4-1; clone_size: -; j_call: TRBJ2-3; cdr3_nt: TGCGCCAGCAGCCAAGCAATGAGCACAGATACGCAGTATTTT; cdr3_aa: CASSQAMSTDTQYF
d_call: -; v_call: TRBV15; clone_size: -; j_call: TRBJ1-2; cdr3_nt: TGTGCCACCAGCAGAGATAAATCAGCTAACTATGGCTACACCTTC; cdr3_aa: CATSRDKSANYGYTF
d_call: TRBD2; v_call: TRBV5-1; clone_size: -; j_call: TRBJ2-6; cdr3_nt: TGCGCCAGCACCGCACTAGCGTCTGGGGCCAACGTCCTGACTTTC; cdr3_aa: CASTALASGANVLTF
d_call: -; v_call: TRBV7-6; clone_size: -; j_call: TRBJ2-7; cdr3_nt: TGTGCCAGCAGCTTAGAGAGTCGGGTTGGCTACGAGCAGTACTTC; cdr3_aa: CASSLESRVGYEQYF
d_call: TRBD2; v_call: TRBV30; clone_size: -; j_call: TRBJ2-1; cdr3_nt: TGTGCCTGGAGCCTGACCAGCGGGGGGGCGGATGAGCAGTTCTTC; cdr3_aa: CAWSLTSGGADEQFF
d_call: TRBD2; v_call: TRBV2; clone_size: -; j_call: TRBJ2-7; cdr3_nt: TGTGCCAGCAGTGCACTAGCGGGTAGCTACGAGCAGTACTTC; cdr3_aa: CASSALAGSYEQYF
d_call: TRBD1; v_call: TRBV5-4; clone_size: -; j_call: TRBJ2-5; cdr3_nt: TGTGCCAGCAGCTCGACAGGGGTCGAAGAGACCCAGTACTTC; cdr3_aa: CASSSTGVEETQYF
d_call: TRBD2; v_call: TRBV5-1; clone_size: -; j_call: TRBJ2-1; cdr3_nt: TGCGCCAGCAGCCCTCAAGCGGGAAGCTCCTACAATGAGCAGTTCTTC; cdr3_aa: CASSPQAGSSYNEQFF
d_call: -; v_call: TRBV27; clone_size: -; j_call: TRBJ2-1; cdr3_nt: TGTGCCAGCAGTTCCGGGACTCACTCCTACAATGAGCAGTTCTTC; cdr3_aa: CASSSGTHSYNEQFF